The T cell receptor (beta chain) described here comes from a study of T cell responses to AZD1222 COVID-19 vaccine. Study-wide points: Targets within unmutated variant regions were reportedly found for nearly half of spike-specific TCRs. In a largely white British group with more females than males, clonal diversity was possibly underestimated. Spike-specific TCR breadth rose after two AZD1222 doses, and depth rose as well.

To note about this clone: Its antigen is not identified.

The table came from immunoSEQ multiplex PCR; TCRdb's copy has only in-frame clones and leaves some out. The sample yields about 82,000 clones, roughly nine tenths seen once. Trimming stripped 3 bases from V and 1 base from J, with 13 bases between. Germline V gene lookup returns CDR1 LGHDT and CDR2 YNNKEL (reference sequence). This CDR3 is 16 amino acids long. This clonotype originated in an adult who received the AZD1222 COVID-19 vaccine. Specimen: peripheral blood, collected 28 days after the second AZD1222 dose. The V and J genes are TRBV3-1 (or the pseudogene TRBV3-2) and TRBJ2-4; D assignment may be TRBD1 or TRBD2 (5 bases each). Written as DNA, the CDR3 is TGTGCCAGCAGCCAGAGGGGCACGAAGGCCAAAAACATTCAGTACTTC. Its protein is CASSQRGTKAKNIQYF.